This T cell receptor beta chain was found in a study of shared clonotypes between healthy human individuals. Broader study findings: Sample collection involved blood only; tissue repertoires are likely different.

As regards this clone: What it recognizes is unknown.

The naive CD8 fraction comprised CD45RO-negative cells positively selected for CCR7 and excluded terminally differentiated effector memory CD45RA+ cells. Each sorted subset replicate got 200 ng genomic DNA, 30,000 or so genomes. Method: immunoSEQ multiplex PCR; TCRdb's copy keeps in-frame clones and lacks some. The table shows about 2.2 million clones, with just under 95% occurring only once. This clonotype originated in a man aged 18 to 30 in good health. Some clones in this sample may be carry-over from other donors' samples. The sample comprised naive CD8+ T cells from PBMCs.

In DNA, the CDR3 is TGTGCCAGCAGCCCCAGGACCTGGGCTGGTGAAAAACTGTTTTTT. Translated, it gives CASSPRTWAGEKLFF. The V gene is TRBV14, the J gene TRBJ1-4; no firm D call. V shed 4 bases and J shed 7 bases, with 16 bases lying between them. CDR1 is SGHDN and CDR2 is FVKESK in the germline V gene. The CDR3 length is 15 residues.